The 13 T cell receptor beta chains below come from one sample, sequenced in a study of a mutant IDH1 vaccine in newly diagnosed glioma. Using immunoSEQ multiplex PCR, the repertoire was profiled, and TCRdb retains in-frame clones only, with some absent. The sample lists 30,000 or so clones; more than 85% were seen once. Time point: baseline, week 1 (first vaccination visit). Treatment given: pre-vaccination baseline after standard-of-care therapy. The sequencing used PBMCs, collected from a glioma patient treated with radiotherapy, temozolomide or both. Every receptor here comes from a woman aged 40 to 49 with glioma.

The chain uses TRBV5-1 and TRBJ1-1; D is unclear. This CDR3 comprises 15 residues. Germline CDR1 SGHRS, CDR2 YFSETQ. Trimming left V 0 bases short and J 4 bases short, with 13 bases between. The DNA for the CDR3 is TGCGCCAGCAGCTTGGTCTCCGGGGATAGCACTGAAGCTTTCTTT. Its protein product is CASSLVSGDSTEAFF. Combining the CDR3 with reference TRBV5-1 and TRBJ1-1 gives the whole variable domain KAGVTQTPRYLIKTRGQQVTLSCSPISGHRSVSWYQQTPGQGLQFLFEYFSETQRNKGNFPGRFSGRQFSNSRSEMNVSTLELGDSALYLCASSLVSGDSTEAFFGQGTRLTVV.

The chain employs TRBV6-6 and TRBJ2-7; the match to TRBD2 covers 7 bases. Germline CDR1 MNHNY, CDR2 SVGAGI (reference sequence). Trimming cost V 3 bases and J 10 bases; bases outside gene matches: 12. This CDR3 comprises 14 residues. The CDR3 coding sequence is TGTGCCAGCAGTTATGGGGGAGGGTTGTTAGGACAGTACTTC. Amino acids: CASSYGGGLLGQYF.

The chain uses TRBV14 and TRBJ2-5; 9 nucleotides line up with TRBD1. The germline gives CDR1 SGHDN, CDR2 FVKESK. Trimming removed 4 bases from V and 5 bases from J; junction bases left unmatched: 8. The CDR3 consists of 15 residues. This chain's CDR3 is CASSPRTGVGETQYF. The CDR3 DNA is TGTGCCAGCAGCCCTAGGACAGGGGTCGGGGAGACCCAGTACTTC. The variable domain in full, completed from reference TRBV14 and TRBJ2-5, reads EAGVTQFPSHSVIEKGQTVTLRCDPISGHDNLYWYRRVMGKEIKFLLHFVKESKQDESGMPNNRFLAERTGGTYSTLKVQPAELEDSGVYFCASSPRTGVGETQYFGPGTRLLVL.

Of note for this clone: Because the CDR3 is missing its conserved closing phenylalanine or tryptophan, this is likely a read error. The limits of the CDR3 on the DNA are not certain, so only TCRdb's listed CDR3 is given. The chain couples TRBV5-1 to TRBJ2-7; the DNA was not used to check the table's D call, TRBD2. CDR1 and CDR2 from the germline V gene are SGHRS and YFSETQ. The CDR3 is made up of 13 amino acids, end residues included. This chain's CDR3 is CASKANCYYESGR.

This chain joins TRBV27 and TRBJ1-6; D is undetermined. This CDR3 has 13 residues. V lost 7 bases and J 7 bases, leaving 11 bases between the germline ends. CDR1 MNHEY and CDR2 SMNVEV come from the germline V gene (reference sequence). CDR3: CASIPERNSPLHF. The DNA of the CDR3 is TGTGCCAGCATCCCAGAGAGGAATTCACCCCTCCACTTT.

The chain recombines TRBV4-1 with TRBJ1-4, with no clear D. With 1 base removed from V and 11 bases from J, the gap between germline ends came to 17 bases. Germline CDR1 reads MGHRA; CDR2 reads YSYEKL. The CDR3 contains 15 residues. The CDR3 here is CASSQVSQLFSKLFF. The CDR3 DNA follows: TGCGCCAGCAGCCAAGTCTCACAGCTCTTTAGTAAACTGTTTTTT.

This clone was observed a handful of times. The genes are TRBV5-1 and TRBJ1-1; D call uncertain. V shed 7 bases and J shed 2 bases, with 12 bases lying between them. This CDR3 is 13 amino acids long. Germline lookup yields CDR1 SGHRS and CDR2 YFSETQ. Here the CDR3 DNA reads TGCGCCAGCTCCAAGGAGGTTAACACTGAAGCTTTCTTT. Its protein is CASSKEVNTEAFF.

The sample holds a few counts of this clone. The chain joins TRBV18 to TRBJ1-1, with D perhaps matching TRBD1 (5 bases). Trimming took 4 bases from V and 2 from J, leaving 11 bases between them. CDR1 is KGHSH, CDR2 LQKENI, per germline. The CDR3 length is 14 residues. The CDR3 coding sequence is TGTGCCAGCTCACTGGGGAGGGGAAACACTGAAGCTTTCTTT. Translated: CASSLGRGNTEAFF.

This chain links TRBV7-9 with TRBJ2-5; 9 nucleotides align to TRBD1. Germline V gene data show CDR1 as SEHNR and CDR2 as FQNEAQ (reference sequence). This CDR3 contains 13 residues. The ends lost 3 bases at V and 5 bases at J; junction bases unmatched: 1. In DNA form, the CDR3 reads TGTGCCAGCAGCTTCGACAGGGGGGAGACCCAGTACTTC. It specifies CASSFDRGETQYF.

The chain carries TRBV5-1 and TRBJ1-1, with D possibly matching TRBD1 (6 bases). From germline, CDR1 is SGHRS and CDR2 YFSETQ. Deletions cut 4 bases from V and 1 base from J, with 17 bases between. This CDR3 has 16 residues. For the CDR3, the DNA is TGCGCCAGCAGCACTGGACGGGGGGGCGGGAACACTGAAGCTTTCTTT. Protein product: CASSTGRGGGNTEAFF.

A single count supports this clone. This chain connects TRBV10-3 to TRBJ1-1; the D gene is possibly TRBD1 (5 bases). CDR3 size: 14 residues. Trimming pared 6 bases from V and 1 base from J, leaving 12 bases between. Germline CDR1 reads ENHRY; CDR2 reads SYGVKD. The CDR3 is CAISNAGTNTEAFF. DNA for the CDR3: TGTGCCATCAGCAACGCGGGGACGAACACTGAAGCTTTCTTT.

The V call is TRBV5-1, the J call TRBJ2-1; 10 bases are a match to TRBD2. After removal of 0 bases from V and 6 bases from J, the junction contained 6 bases not matched to a gene. Germline loops: CDR1 SGHRS, CDR2 YFSETQ. This CDR3 is built from 16 residues. CDR3 amino acids: CASSLAPLAGTNEQFF. The CDR3 region has the DNA TGCGCCAGCAGCTTGGCCCCACTAGCGGGGACCAATGAGCAGTTCTTC.

This chain links TRBV27 with TRBJ2-1; 12 bases are a match to TRBD2. This CDR3 has 15 residues. After removal of 2 bases from V and 4 bases from J, the junction contained 0 bases not matched to a gene. The germline gives CDR1 MNHEY, CDR2 SMNVEV (reference sequence). CDR3 sequence (DNA): TGTGCCAGCAGTTTAACTAGCGGGGGGTACAATGAGCAGTTCTTC. Its protein product is CASSLTSGGYNEQFF.